This T cell receptor beta chain was recovered during a study of cytomegalovirus exposure and HLA in healthy donors. Findings and caveats of the study: Earlier findings revealed that most TCR beta V segments proved productive either about 87% or about 30% of the time. Donors were assumed by presence/absence analyses to have roughly uniform sequencing depth. It was confirmed in vitro that three of the CMV-associated chains were specific for CMV antigens. Cytomegalovirus status was reportedly diagnosed by the classifier with high specificity and sensitivity.

The PCR employed 60 Vbeta primers together with 13 Jbeta primers. Clones were sequenced by immunoSEQ multiplex PCR, and TCRdb holds only the in-frame ones, with some missing. This table lists about 67,000 clones. Concerning this clone itself: Its cognate antigen is unknown.

The CDR3 is made up of 16 amino acids. Trimming stripped 1 base from V and 6 bases from J, with 16 bases between. CDR1 and CDR2 from the germline V gene are MNHNS and SASEGT. The chain combines TRBV6-1 with TRBJ1-5; tentatively, D is TRBD1 (6 bases). The sequencing sample was made of PBMCs. This TCR came from a young man in good health and CMV-seropositive. CDR3 amino acids: CASSEGENRVGQPQHF. DNA for the CDR3: TGTGCCAGCAGTGAAGGGGAGAACAGGGTTGGTCAGCCCCAGCATTTT.